This is a list of T cell receptor beta chains from one sample in a study of T cells in Graves' hyperthyroidism and ophthalmopathy. TCRdb passed the multiplex PCR reads through MiXCR, listing each CDR3 protein once. Counted here are 250,000 to 400,000 distinct CDR3 sequences, around 13% occurring once; the ten biggest clones make up 30% to 40%. The sample comprised blood. The receptors here all came from a woman between 35 and 50 years old with Graves' ophthalmopathy. The CDR3 runs from the conserved cysteine through the conserved F or W. A D gene is named only where the DNA matches it firmly. A clone size is listed for some rows: how often the clone was seen (once, few, many), or a class if it is expanded.

cdr3_aa cdr3_nt cdr3_length j_call v_call d_call clone_size
CASSLGQAPTGELFF TGTGCCAGCAGCTTGGGGCAGGCTCCCACCGGGGAGCTGTTTTTT 15 TRBJ2-2 TRBV5-5 NA many
CSVEDLSLPSYNEQFF TGCAGCGTTGAAGATCTCTCACTCCCCTCCTACAATGAGCAGTTCTTC 16 TRBJ2-1 TRBV29-1 NA few
CASSLVSGTSGRIYEQYF TGTGCCAGCAGCTTAGTAAGTGGGACTAGCGGGAGAATCTACGAGCAGTACTTC 18 TRBJ2-7 TRBV11-2 TRBD2 NA
CSASQGLIGEKLFF TGCAGTGCTAGTCAGGGTCTTATCGGTGAAAAACTGTTTTTT 14 TRBJ1-4 TRBV20-1 NA many
CASSPQTQNTEAFF TGTGCCAGCTCACCACAGACACAAAACACTGAAGCTTTCTTT 14 TRBJ1-1 TRBV18 NA many
CASSLRPEQYF TGTGCCAGCAGTTTACGACCCGAGCAGTACTTC 11 TRBJ2-7 TRBV27 NA few
CASRASTLNTEAFF TGTGCCAGCAGAGCGTCCACGTTGAACACTGAAGCTTTCTTT 14 TRBJ1-1 TRBV6-1 NA NA
CAILGGLYNSPLHF TGTGCCATCTTGGGGGGCCTCTATAATTCACCCCTCCACTTT 14 TRBJ1-6 TRBV28 NA many
CASSIVAGNTEAFF TGTGCCAGTAGTATAGTAGCAGGGAACACTGAAGCTTTCTTT 14 TRBJ1-1 TRBV19 NA many
CASSLSGTEVYNEQFF TGTGCCAGCTCACTATCCGGGACAGAAGTTTACAATGAGCAGTTCTTC 16 TRBJ2-1 TRBV18 TRBD1 few
CASSLFPSWRDGFTDTQYF TGTGCCAGCAGCTTATTTCCGAGTTGGCGGGATGGGTTCACAGATACGCAGTATTTT 19 TRBJ2-3 TRBV7-9 NA few
CASSDPARTESTDTQYF TGCGCCAGCAGTGATCCCGCACGGACAGAAAGCACAGATACGCAGTATTTT 17 TRBJ2-3 TRBV10-1 NA NA
CASSQTGGRGTEAFF TGTGCCAGCAGCCAGACAGGGGGCAGGGGGACTGAAGCTTTCTTT 15 TRBJ1-1 TRBV3-1 TRBD1 many
CASSLPQDSSGNTIYF TGTGCCAGCAGCTTGCCGCAGGACAGCTCTGGAAACACCATATATTTT 16 TRBJ1-3 TRBV7-9 NA many
CASSTSRGYEQYF TGTGCCAGTAGCACTTCCAGGGGCTACGAGCAGTACTTC 13 TRBJ2-7 TRBV19 NA many
CATSEGTSGRRNNEQFF TGTGCCACCAGTGAGGGGACTAGCGGGAGGAGGAACAATGAGCAGTTCTTC 17 TRBJ2-1 TRBV24-1 TRBD2 few
CASIDVGTGGQETQYF TGTGCCAGCATAGACGTGGGGACTGGCGGCCAAGAGACCCAGTACTTC 16 TRBJ2-5 TRBV6-4 NA few
CASSPYSYEQYF TGTGCCAGCTCACCATACTCCTACGAGCAGTACTTC 12 TRBJ2-7 TRBV18 NA many
CASSPVRQVNYYEQYF TGTGCCAGCAGCCCCGTTAGGCAGGTGAATTACTACGAGCAGTACTTC 16 TRBJ2-7 TRBV14 NA few
CASSFRVDGFYEQYF TGTGCCAGCAGCTTCAGGGTGGATGGGTTCTACGAGCAGTACTTC 15 TRBJ2-7 TRBV7-8 NA NA
CSAKAGLSYEQYF TGCAGTGCTAAAGCGGGACTCTCCTACGAGCAGTACTTC 13 TRBJ2-7 TRBV20-1 TRBD2 many
CASSPLLGEQYF TGTGCCAGCTCACCTCTTTTAGGTGAGCAGTACTTC 12 TRBJ2-7 TRBV18 NA NA
CSVILLATNEKLFF TGCAGCGTAATACTACTCGCAACTAATGAAAAACTGTTTTTT 14 TRBJ1-4 TRBV29-1 NA NA
CASSLEWRDSSSYEQYF TGTGCCAGCAGTTTAGAGTGGAGGGACAGCTCCTCGTACGAGCAGTACTTC 17 TRBJ2-7 TRBV12-3/TRBV12-4 NA many
CASSSTLRRGKYEQYF TGTGCCAGCAGTTCCACTTTACGGCGGGGAAAATACGAGCAGTACTTC 16 TRBJ2-7 TRBV12-3/TRBV12-4 NA many
CASSLLASLPQHF TGTGCCAGCAGCTTGTTGGCGTCCCTGCCCCAGCATTTT 13 TRBJ1-5 TRBV5-8 NA NA
CASSFGQPQHF TGTGCCAGCAGTTTTGGGCAGCCCCAGCATTTT 11 TRBJ1-5 TRBV28 NA NA
CASSPPQRPGGGETQYF TGTGCCAGCAGTCCACCTCAGCGGCCGGGGGGGGGAGAGACCCAGTACTTC 17 TRBJ2-5 TRBV5-4 TRBD2 NA
CASSDGTGGDYGYTF TGTGCCAGCAGTGATGGAACAGGGGGAGACTATGGCTACACCTTC 15 TRBJ1-2 TRBV2 TRBD1 many
CASSVDLYGYTF TGCGCCAGCAGCGTAGACTTGTATGGCTACACCTTC 12 TRBJ1-2 TRBV5-1 NA many
CAWSVKGYEQYF TGTGCCTGGAGTGTAAAGGGCTACGAGCAGTACTTC 12 TRBJ2-7 TRBV30 NA many
CASSPSEGEGPYEQYF TGTGCCAGCAGCCCCTCGGAGGGGGAGGGCCCGTACGAGCAGTACTTC 16 TRBJ2-7 TRBV7-6 NA many
CARGTSGRGTEAFF TGTGCCAGGGGGACTAGCGGGAGGGGCACTGAAGCTTTCTTT 14 TRBJ1-1 TRBV2 NA many
CASRTGSSYNEQFF TGTGCCAGCAGGACAGGGAGCTCCTACAATGAGCAGTTCTTC 14 TRBJ2-1 TRBV7-9 TRBD1 many
CASRRTGNSNQPQHF TGTGCCAGCAGGCGGACAGGAAATAGCAATCAGCCCCAGCATTTT 15 TRBJ1-5 TRBV2 TRBD1 many
CASSLLTGDDGYTF TGTGCCAGCAGCTTGTTGACAGGTGACGATGGCTACACCTTC 14 TRBJ1-2 TRBV5-6 NA many
CASSPRTSGSKNIQYF TGTGCCAGCAGTCCTCGGACTAGCGGGAGCAAAAACATTCAGTACTTC 16 TRBJ2-4 TRBV12-3/TRBV12-4 TRBD2 many
CAISERGAHQDTQYF TGTGCCATCAGTGAGAGAGGGGCGCATCAAGATACGCAGTATTTT 15 TRBJ2-3 TRBV10-3 NA NA
CASSDTSKGADTQYF TGTGCCAGCAGTGACACCTCAAAGGGGGCAGATACGCAGTATTTT 15 TRBJ2-3 TRBV2 NA many
CASRSPLGGGEYNEQFF TGTGCCAGCAGATCCCCCTTGGGTGGGGGAGAGTACAATGAGCAGTTCTTC 17 TRBJ2-1 TRBV12-3/TRBV12-4 NA many
CASSESRGAGELFF TGCGCCAGCAGTGAGTCGAGAGGGGCCGGGGAGCTGTTTTTT 14 TRBJ2-2 TRBV10-1 NA many
CASSLWVGGTRQFF TGTGCCAGCAGTTTATGGGTTGGGGGGACTAGACAGTTCTTC 14 TRBJ2-1 TRBV28 TRBD2 few
CASSAPGLDFGELFF TGTGCCAGCAGTGCGCCGGGACTAGATTTCGGGGAGCTGTTTTTT 15 TRBJ2-2 TRBV28 TRBD2 many
CASSADRPNIQYF TGTGCCAGCAGTGCTGACCGCCCCAACATTCAGTACTTC 13 TRBJ2-4 TRBV2 NA many
CASSLGIYEQYF TGTGCCAGCAGTTTGGGCATTTACGAGCAGTACTTC 12 TRBJ2-7 TRBV12-3/TRBV12-4 NA many
CASSSFGVGTDTQYF TGTGCCAGCAGTTCGTTCGGGGTAGGCACAGATACGCAGTATTTT 15 TRBJ2-3 TRBV12-3/TRBV12-4 NA NA
CASSPLRRVTNYGYTF TGTGCCAGCAGCCCGCTGCGGAGGGTAACTAACTATGGCTACACCTTC 16 TRBJ1-2 TRBV5-6 NA NA
CAWSVGVGYEQYF TGTGCCTGGAGTGTAGGTGTGGGCTACGAGCAGTACTTC 13 TRBJ2-7 TRBV30 NA NA
CASIKGTGLHGYGYTF TGTGCCAGTATAAAAGGGACAGGGTTGCACGGCTATGGCTACACCTTC 16 TRBJ1-2 TRBV19 TRBD1 many
CASSFLNEKLFF TGTGCCAGCAGCTTCCTAAATGAAAAACTGTTTTTT 12 TRBJ1-4 TRBV7-9 NA NA
CASSFSVAGGLYEQYF TGTGCCAGCAGTTTTTCGGTGGCGGGCGGCCTCTACGAGCAGTACTTC 16 TRBJ2-7 TRBV12-3/TRBV12-4 NA NA
CASSRWDRGSETQYF TGTGCCAGCAGCCGATGGGACAGGGGGTCTGAGACCCAGTACTTC 15 TRBJ2-5 TRBV5-5 TRBD1 many
CASSVEGQGHRETQYF TGTGCCAGCAGCGTAGAGGGACAGGGACATCGAGAGACCCAGTACTTC 16 TRBJ2-5 TRBV9 TRBD1 many
CASSSTVNQPQHF TGTGCCAGCTCGTCGACAGTAAATCAGCCCCAGCATTTT 13 TRBJ1-5 TRBV18 NA many
CASSEAGPDEQYF TGTGCCAGCAGTGAAGCGGGCCCGGACGAGCAGTACTTC 13 TRBJ2-7 TRBV6-1 NA NA